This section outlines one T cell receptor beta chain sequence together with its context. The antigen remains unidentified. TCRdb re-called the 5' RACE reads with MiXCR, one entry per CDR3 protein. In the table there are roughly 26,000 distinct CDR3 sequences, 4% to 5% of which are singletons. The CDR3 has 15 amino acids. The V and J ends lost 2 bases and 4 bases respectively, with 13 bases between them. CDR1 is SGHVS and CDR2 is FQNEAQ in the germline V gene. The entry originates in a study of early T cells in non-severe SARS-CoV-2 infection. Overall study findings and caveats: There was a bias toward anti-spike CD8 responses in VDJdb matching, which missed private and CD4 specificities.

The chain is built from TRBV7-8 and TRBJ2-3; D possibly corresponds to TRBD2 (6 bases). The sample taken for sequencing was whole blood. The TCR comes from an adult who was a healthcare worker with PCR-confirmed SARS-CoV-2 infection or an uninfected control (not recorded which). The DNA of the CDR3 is TGTGCCAGCAGCTTAATAGGAGGGAGTGCAGATACGCAGTATTTT. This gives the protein CASSLIGGSADTQYF.